Presented here are 28 T cell receptor beta chains from one specimen sequenced in a study of vaccination and CD4 T cells after COVID-19. Scientists ran DNA taken from cultured CD4+ T cells through the Oncomine TCR Beta short-read assay for sequencing. Via MiXCR, TCRdb re-called the PCR reads, giving one row per CDR3 protein. The sample has some 12,000 distinct CDR3 sequences; about 46% are singletons. Their specific antigens are unknown. Treatment given: approximately 9-day PBMC culture with coronavirus spike peptide pools or control peptides (ViraFEST assay). The sample taken for sequencing was CD4+ T cells from blood, cultured in vitro. These receptors all come from a human donor who had recovered from COVID-19.

This rearrangement joins TRBV20-1 to TRBJ1-1; D might be TRBD1 (5 bases). Germline V gene sequence: CDR1 DFQATT, CDR2 SNEGSKA (reference sequence). The CDR3 loop spans 12 amino acids. CDR3 sequence reads: CMVWGKNTEAFF. As DNA, the CDR3 is TGCATGGTATGGGGGAAGAACACTGAAGCTTTCTTT.

The rearrangement joins TRBV29-1 to TRBJ1-1; D not resolved. Trimming took 7 bases from V and 3 from J, leaving 9 bases between them. CDR1 and CDR2 (germline): SQVTM, ANQGSEA. The CDR3 totals 11 residues. CDR3 protein: CSAGDYTEAFF. The CDR3 region has the DNA TGCAGCGCTGGAGACTACACTGAAGCTTTCTTT.

This clonotype was picked up a small number of times. V usage is TRBV7-6 and J usage is TRBJ2-5; D gene ambiguous. The CDR3 covers 13 residues. CDR1 SGHVS and CDR2 FNYEAQ come from the germline V gene. V was trimmed by 1 base and J by 6 bases, leaving 9 bases between them. The CDR3 region is CASSLDVRQTQYF. DNA of the CDR3: TGTGCCAGCAGCTTAGATGTGCGACAGACCCAGTACTTC.

This clonotype is termed medium-sized. The chain employs TRBV7-9 and TRBJ2-7; maybe TRBD1 (6 bases). In germline, CDR1 is SEHNR, CDR2 FQNEAQ (reference sequence). V dropped 5 bases and J dropped 1 base, with 21 bases sitting between them. This CDR3 is built from 17 residues. The CDR3 coding sequence is TGTGCCAGCAGCCCTCGAACCGGGACAAGGAAATCCTACGAGCAGTACTTC. This sequence encodes CASSPRTGTRKSYEQYF. Together with reference TRBV7-9 and TRBJ2-7, the CDR3 gives the full variable domain: DTGVSQNPRHKITKRGQNVTFRCDPISEHNRLYWYRQTLGQGPEFLTYFQNEAQLEKSRLLSDRFSAERPKGSFSTLEIQRTEQGDSAMYLCASSPRTGTRKSYEQYFGPGTRLTVT.

This clonotype was detected a few times. V usage is TRBV11-2 and J usage is TRBJ2-7; D not resolved. CDR1 SGHAT and CDR2 FQNNGV come from the germline V gene. The CDR3 contains 17 residues. V was cut by 6 bases and J by 3 bases, with 24 bases left in between. CDR3 coding DNA: TGTGCCAGCAGTAGTGTCGGGTTGATGGATACCTTCTACGAGCAGTACTTC. Residues: CASSSVGLMDTFYEQYF.

This clonotype was counted a single time. V usage is TRBV12-3 or TRBV12-4 and J usage is TRBJ2-2, with 8 bases lining up with TRBD2. The CDR3 extends over 17 amino acids. The trim removed 6 bases at V and 6 bases at J, leaving 15 bases unmatched. The CDR3 region has the DNA TGTGCCAGCAGGCTTCGGACTAGCTTTATAGGGGCCGGGGAGCTGTTTTTT. This sequence encodes CASRLRTSFIGAGELFF.

The gene calls are TRBV6-4 and TRBJ2-6, with D possibly TRBD2 on 6 matching bases. Germline CDR1 MRHNA, CDR2 SNTAGT. The CDR3 contains 15 residues. The V gene lost 2 bases and the J gene lost 1 base, with 6 bases spanning the gap. The CDR3 region has the DNA TGTGCCAGCAGTGACGGGGGGTCTGGGGCCAACGTCCTGACTTTC. It specifies CASSDGGSGANVLTF.

This clonotype was seen more than once but under ten times. The rearrangement links TRBV30 to TRBJ1-2; D might be TRBD1 (5 bases). This CDR3 is 16 amino acids long. Trimming shortened V by 0 bases and J by 5 bases, and 19 bases separated the two germline ends. CDR1 and CDR2 (germline): GTSNPN, SVGIG (reference sequence). The CDR3 loop is CAWSVLGGTVGYGYTF. In DNA, the CDR3 is TGTGCCTGGAGTGTACTTGGGGGGACGGTTGGTTATGGCTACACCTTC.

The rearrangement uses TRBV6-1 and TRBJ2-2, with 8 nucleotides matching TRBD1. Germline CDR1 and CDR2: MNHNS and SASEGT. The trim removed 4 bases at V and 1 base at J, leaving 2 bases unmatched. The CDR3 consists of 15 residues. The CDR3 sequence: CASSAGQVNTGELFF. CDR3 DNA sequence: TGTGCCAGCAGTGCGGGACAGGTGAACACCGGGGAGCTGTTTTTT.

This chain links TRBV30 with TRBJ2-2, with D perhaps assigned TRBD1 or TRBD2 (6 bases each). CDR3 length equals 14 residues. The germline V gene has CDR1 GTSNPN and CDR2 SVGIG (reference sequence). V was cut by 0 bases and J by 6 bases, with 11 bases left in between. The CDR3 bases are TGTGCCTGGAGTGTACTTAGGGGGGCCGGGGAGCTGTTTTTT. Amino acids: CAWSVLRGAGELFF.

There are a few counts of this clonotype. This chain links TRBV4-1 with TRBJ1-2; weak D call: TRBD1 (6 bases). Per germline, CDR1 MGHRA and CDR2 YSYEKL. The CDR3 runs 17 residues. Trimming shortened V by 0 bases and J by 7 bases, and 21 bases separated the two germline ends. The DNA of the CDR3 is TGCGCCAGCAGCCAAGATTCAATTACAGGGCTTTGGGGTGGCTACACCTTC. Translating gives CASSQDSITGLWGGYTF.

The V gene is TRBV25-1, the J gene TRBJ2-5, with TRBD1 matching 7 bases. This CDR3 is built from 15 residues. Germline CDR1 MGHDK, CDR2 SYGVNS. V shed 5 bases, J shed 4 bases, and the junction held 10 bases outside the gene matches. The CDR3 spells CASSRGQTGRETQYF. The CDR3 nucleotides are TGTGCCAGCAGTCGGGGCCAGACAGGGCGAGAGACCCAGTACTTC.

The CDR3 nucleotides read TGTGCCAGCAGGAGAGGACAGCGAGCAAACATTCAGTACTTC. As protein: CASRRGQRANIQYF. J is TRBJ2-4 and V is TRBV6-1; tentative D call: TRBD1 (6 bases). Trimming took 6 bases from V and 6 from J, leaving 15 bases between them. CDR3 size: 14 residues. Per germline, CDR1 MNHNS and CDR2 SASEGT.

V gene TRBV27 combines with J gene TRBJ1-4; 7 nucleotides line up with TRBD1. The CDR3 totals 13 residues. V lost 10 bases and J lost 4; bases outside the gene matches: 6. The germline V gene has CDR1 MNHEY and CDR2 SMNVEV (reference sequence). The CDR3 protein is CATRGQNNEKLFF. The CDR3, as DNA: TGTGCCACTCGGGGACAGAATAATGAAAAACTGTTTTTT.

This clonotype was picked up a small number of times. This sequence joins TRBV27 and TRBJ1-2, with D tentatively TRBD1 (6 bases). The CDR3 length is 13 residues. CDR1 is MNHEY, CDR2 SMNVEV, per germline (reference sequence). V lost 2 bases to trimming and J lost 2 bases, with 6 bases between them. The CDR3 bases are TGTGCCAGCAGTTTACAGGGGAACTATGGCTACACCTTC. Its protein product is CASSLQGNYGYTF.

This clonotype was observed a handful of times. This chain joins TRBV5-6 and TRBJ1-6; D gene ambiguous. The CDR3 is made up of 16 amino acids. Germline values: CDR1 SGHDT, CDR2 YYEEEE. V lost 3 bases to trimming and J lost 7 bases, with 17 bases between them. The CDR3, as DNA: TGTGCCAGCAGCTCGGCGAGAGGGATCCTGAATTCACCCCTCCACTTT. It specifies CASSSARGILNSPLHF.

This chain uses TRBV12-3 or TRBV12-4 with TRBJ2-4; D may be TRBD1 or TRBD2 (5 bases each). The CDR3 totals 13 residues. V was cut by 3 bases and J by 8 bases, with 11 bases left in between. CDR3 region: CASSFGGEDIQYF. In DNA, the CDR3 is TGTGCCAGCAGTTTTGGGGGTGAGGACATTCAGTACTTC.

J is TRBJ1-4 and V is TRBV6-1; D remains unclear. CDR1 and CDR2 from the germline V gene are MNHNS and SASEGT. CDR3 length: 16 amino acids. V shed 0 bases and J shed 1 base, with 9 bases lying between them. The CDR3 spells CASSEAASVTNEKLFF. As DNA, the CDR3 is TGTGCCAGCAGTGAAGCGGCCTCAGTAACTAATGAAAAACTGTTTTTT.

The rearrangement uses TRBV6-1 and TRBJ2-6, with D possibly TRBD2 on 5 matching bases. Germline CDR1 MNHNS, CDR2 SASEGT. V shed 7 bases and J shed 0 bases, with 10 bases lying between them. The CDR3 extends over 15 amino acids. DNA of the CDR3: TGTGCCAGCACTCCCGGGGACTCTGGGGCCAACGTCCTGACTTTC. Its protein is CASTPGDSGANVLTF.

V usage is TRBV6-1 and J usage is TRBJ1-2; TRBD1 might be the D (6 bases). V was clipped by 1 base and J by 4 bases, with 10 bases between them. The germline V gene encodes CDR1 MNHNS and CDR2 SASEGT. CDR3 length: 14 residues. This CDR3 is CASSEDRAPYGYTF. Written as DNA, the CDR3 is TGTGCCAGCAGTGAAGACAGGGCCCCCTATGGCTACACCTTC.

The chain employs TRBV6-2 or TRBV6-3 and TRBJ2-5; the match to TRBD2 covers 9 bases. This CDR3 comprises 17 residues. From germline, CDR1 is MNHEY and CDR2 SVGEGT. V shed 4 bases, J shed 7 bases, and the junction held 16 bases outside the gene matches. The CDR3 protein is CASSSYKRGDTRRTQYF. The CDR3 coding sequence is TGTGCCAGCAGTTCATACAAGCGGGGGGACACTCGTCGGACCCAGTACTTC.

This rearrangement joins TRBV7-2 to TRBJ1-2; D is unclear. The CDR3 runs 13 residues. Germline lookup yields CDR1 SGHTA and CDR2 FQGNSA. The ends were cut back, 8 bases at V and 4 bases at J, with 14 bases in the middle. The CDR3: CASSSDGIYGYTF. The CDR3 bases are TGTGCCAGCTCCTCCGACGGGATCTATGGCTACACCTTC.

The rearrangement uses TRBV5-4 and TRBJ2-7, with D perhaps TRBD1 (7 bases). Trimming stripped 4 bases from V and 3 bases from J, with 20 bases between. The CDR3 runs 16 residues. Germline V gives CDR1 SGHNT, CDR2 YYREEE (reference sequence). The CDR3, as DNA: TGTGCCAGCAGCCAGGGGGGATCATCACCTGACTACGAGCAGTACTTC. This gives the protein CASSQGGSSPDYEQYF.

The rearrangement uses TRBV30 and TRBJ2-7; TRBD1 is a possible D gene (5 bases). The CDR3 length is 13 residues. Germline CDR1 and CDR2: GTSNPN and SVGIG (reference sequence). Trimming removed 5 bases at V and 3 bases at J, with 14 bases between. CDR3 residues: CAWGKDTGYEQYF. CDR3 nucleotide sequence: TGTGCCTGGGGTAAGGACACAGGCTACGAGCAGTACTTC.

The chain has TRBV19 and TRBJ1-1, with TRBD1 matching over 10 bases. The ends lost 6 bases at V and 5 bases at J; junction bases unmatched: 9. CDR3 length: 15 residues. The germline V gene has CDR1 LNHDA and CDR2 SQIVND (reference sequence). This CDR3 reads CASRDRGALWTEAFF. CDR3 sequence (DNA): TGTGCCAGTAGGGACAGGGGGGCTCTGTGGACTGAAGCTTTCTTT. The entire variable domain, with the rest obtained from reference TRBV19 and TRBJ1-1, is as follows: DGGITQSPKYLFRKEGQNVTLSCEQNLNHDAMYWYRQDPGQGLRLIYYSQIVNDFQKGDIAEGYSVSREKKESFPLTVTSAQKNPTAFYLCASRDRGALWTEAFFGQGTRLTVV.

The V call is TRBV5-1, the J call TRBJ2-7; the D gene is possibly TRBD2 (7 bases). Trimming pared 0 bases from V and 2 bases from J, leaving 12 bases between. The CDR3 loop spans 15 amino acids. The germline gives CDR1 SGHRS, CDR2 YFSETQ. CDR3 nucleotides: TGCGCCAGCAGCTTGGTGCGGGGGCCCACCTACGAGCAGTACTTC. It is translated as CASSLVRGPTYEQYF. The variable domain in full, completed from reference TRBV5-1 and TRBJ2-7, reads KAGVTQTPRYLIKTRGQQVTLSCSPISGHRSVSWYQQTPGQGLQFLFEYFSETQRNKGNFPGRFSGRQFSNSRSEMNVSTLELGDSALYLCASSLVRGPTYEQYFGPGTRLTVT.

This clonotype was found a few times. The chain recombines TRBV20-1 with TRBJ1-1, with 7 nucleotides matching TRBD1. CDR1 is DFQATT and CDR2 is SNEGSKA in the germline V gene (reference sequence). Trimming removed 0 bases from V and 0 bases from J; junction bases left unmatched: 1. CDR3 size: 14 residues. CDR3 in DNA: TGCAGTGCTAGAGAAGGGGGCATGAACACTGAAGCTTTCTTT. Protein product: CSAREGGMNTEAFF.

The rearrangement uses TRBV5-8 and TRBJ2-1; 8 bases map to TRBD2. After removal of 1 base from V and 5 bases from J, the junction contained 8 bases not matched to a gene. In germline, CDR1 is SGHTS, CDR2 YDEGEE. CDR3 length: 16 amino acids. The CDR3 sequence: CASSLRWRGANNEQFF. The CDR3 coding sequence is TGTGCCAGCAGCTTGCGATGGCGGGGGGCGAACAATGAGCAGTTCTTC.